This T cell receptor (beta chain) was profiled in a study of cytomegalovirus exposure and HLA in healthy donors (dated by TCRdb to 2015 to 2018). Some background on the complete study: According to an earlier analysis of a few hundred of the donors, roughly 180 million T cells yielded 100 million or so unique TCR beta sequences and about 300 Gb of sequence data. An early release covering approximately 600 HLA-typed donors comprised approximately 290 gigabases of sequencing data and roughly 85 million unique TCR sequences. Among the roughly 400 genotyped donors, approximately 81% belonged to the genetic ancestry cluster associated with self-reported Caucasian donors. The aim of the study was to test whether cataloging public T cell receptors could identify signatures of past pathogen exposure. The T cell repertoires of 670 or so subjects were profiled by immunosequencing and related to cytomegalovirus serostatus. In addition to the first cohort of 666 subjects, a separate validation cohort of 120 different subjects was used. To predict cytomegalovirus infection status, the study brought together high-throughput TCR immunosequencing, statistical association of individual TCRs with disease status, and machine learning. To study patterns of TCR occurrence, a later analysis re-analyzed previously published TCR beta repertoires from around 660 donors and added high-resolution HLA genotyping. Rather than using new phenotypic data, the later analysis identified candidate immune exposures from TCR beta sequences and from how often those sequences occurred across donors. An earlier analysis of a few hundred of the donors applied high-throughput TCR beta sequencing to assess whether each TCR beta V gene segment acted as functional or pseudogenic. Alongside the repertoire data, information on donor age, sex, ethnicity and CMV serostatus was compiled. In a later genetic analysis, genome-wide SNP genotypes for 398 of the 666 donors were used, and that subset was treated as a discovery cohort. All discovery cohort repertoires had been generated on a single sequencing platform. HLA typing covered class I and class II loci at four-digit resolution. Typing coverage differed by locus: A, B, C, DRB1 and DQB1 were typed in roughly 620-640 donors, DQA1 in 500 to 550, DPA1 in approximately 600, and DPB1 in roughly 450. Four or five DR-DQ haplotypes were handled as single units for association and clustering, since linkage in the cohort was strong. Among roughly 400 genotyped donors of the cohort, an average of approximately 220,000 unique TCR beta nucleotide sequences was sequenced per donor, of which 15% to 20% were non-productive. The research as a whole found: Compared with the 666-donor mean, donors in an Asian-associated ancestry cluster had fewer N-insertions in productive TCRs, according to a later genetic analysis. In a later analysis, around 17,000 TCR beta sequences were associated with specific HLA alleles at a false discovery rate of 0.05. In this cohort, only TCR beta chains were sequenced, and detectable features were limited by the absence of alpha or paired-chain data. In an earlier analysis of about 540 of the donors, most TCR beta V segments were observed in productive rearrangements about 90% or about 30% of the time, broadly matching IMGT annotations. Because the 87-base-pair reads could not distinguish some IMGT-functional V segments, including TRBV6-2 and TRBV6-3, those segments were excluded. Because counts were too low, about 18 rarely observed V segments, including chromosome 9 orphons, were excluded from the earlier analysis of some 540 of the donors. In a later analysis, TCR association rates were found to vary across HLA loci, with the most associated TCRs seen for DRB1 alleles and the fewest for HLA-C alleles. Linkage disequilibrium might explain the correlated functional status among segregating V segments, but an unknown experimental factor could not be ruled out. A further reported finding was that TCR beta sequences accurately predicted the HLA-A and HLA-B alleles for most subjects in the first cohort. Because HLA typing was unavailable for some donors at each locus, only the typed subset was used in association tests. A group of highly shared sequence variants was considered likely to be a technical artifact of the sequencing pipeline. A later genetic analysis associated a missense DCLRE1C variant with V-gene and J-gene trimming of TCR beta chains, and an independent cohort replicated the association. The authors suggested that the approach could potentially be generalized to other disease states and immunological phenotypes. CMV serostatus was the only immune exposure information available for the cohort. In the study, about 150 TCR beta chains were listed as associated with cytomegalovirus. According to a later analysis, most CMV-associated TCR beta chains appeared to be HLA-restricted, and the HLA associations seemed to be driven largely by CMV exposure. Most TCR sequences were observed very rarely across donors, whereas some public TCRs were present in many individuals. In vitro tests confirmed that a few of the cytomegalovirus-associated TCR beta chains recognize cytomegalovirus antigens. Strong co-occurrence of HLA alleles, especially DR and DQ, made assigning TCR associations to individual alleles difficult. Compared with equally common non-associated chains, HLA-associated TCR beta chains in a later analysis were more clonally expanded and had lower generation probabilities. In a later analysis, several top co-occurrence clusters were reported to appear linked to parvovirus B19, influenza, CMV and Epstein-Barr virus. The classifier was reported to diagnose cytomegalovirus status with high specificity and sensitivity in both the original cohort and the validation cohort. Sequencing depth was assumed to be roughly uniform across donors in the presence/absence analyses, though that assumption may not hold.

Concerning this clone itself: It has no known antigen specificity. No much larger clone exists at a distance of one base, and base qualities are not known.

The germline V gene sets CDR1 to LGHNA and CDR2 to YSLEER. The CDR3 spans 18 residues, from the cysteine through the phenylalanine. Only the CDR3 DNA stays, 54 bases, in frame from base 1. V and J lose 0 bases and 4 bases, and a span of 21 bases separates them. The cohort comprised around 690 healthy bone marrow donors. All cohort members were sampled while nominally healthy, although unrecorded immune exposures were likely present. The donor tested CMV seronegative, placing the donor among the 350 to 400 seronegative members of the cohort. A peripheral blood sample was provided by each donor, and peripheral blood mononuclear cells were used for TCR beta sequencing. The Qiagen DNeasy Blood Extraction Kit was used to extract genomic DNA from the blood cell samples. Libraries were built with the immunoSEQ multiplex PCR assay. For the multiplex PCR, a mixture combining 60 forward primers for TCR Vbeta segments and 13 reverse primers for TCR Jbeta segments was used. The CDR3 region of rearranged TCR beta genes was amplified from genomic DNA with a multiplex PCR assay. The Illumina HiSeq System was used to sequence the amplified TCR beta libraries as 87-base-pair reads. Processing in the source paper ran as follows. A later analysis counted about 80 million unique TCR beta chains across the 690 or so repertoires, and around 12 million of these chains were shared by at least two donors. To remove PCR and sequencing errors, raw reads were error-corrected and collapsed into unique sequences using a nearest-neighbor algorithm that merged closely related sequences. To assign V, D and J gene segments, CDR3 sequences were aligned to IMGT reference sequences. Each retained sequence needed at least a six-nucleotide match to both a V gene segment and a J gene segment. Rearrangements were classified as productive when the CDR3 lacked stop codons and remained in frame with V and J, and all other rearrangements were classified as non-productive. Following IMGT convention, CDR3 was defined as the stretch from the second conserved V-encoded cysteine to the conserved J-encoded phenylalanine. The earlier analysis of a few hundred of the donors excluded sequences that lacked an unambiguous match to a single V gene segment. An earlier analysis of several hundred of the donors called V segments functional above 56.7% productive rearrangements and segregating when the between-donor standard deviation exceeded 5%. A statistical classification framework was developed to diagnose cytomegalovirus status using the catalog of TCR beta chain sequences. In a later analysis, TCR nucleotide sequences were compared against IMGT/GENE-DB human TR gene sequences so that V and J genes could be assigned. In a later analysis, CDR3 sequences and most-parsimonious VDJ recombination scenarios were assigned using the TCRdist pipeline. In a later analysis, every TCR beta chain was defined by the combination of its CDR3 amino acid sequence and its V-gene family, and reads without a unique V-gene family were dropped. In a later analysis, approximately 590 highly shared, low-generation-probability nucleotide sequences were removed to address suspected cross-contamination and a sequencing artifact. In a later analysis, a clonal expansion index for each public chain was calculated from normalized within-repertoire ranks of inferred template counts. In a later analysis, generation probabilities were computed with a VDJ recombination model fitted to out-of-frame rearrangements, and the resulting probabilities were checked against IGoR. A later analysis scored TCR-TCR, TCR-HLA and TCR-CMV co-occurrence with hypergeometric tests, applying a repertoire-size bias correction to TCR pairs. A later analysis estimated false discovery rates by permuting HLA or CMV assignments 20 times. In a later analysis, co-occurring TCRs were grouped with DBSCAN, and TCRdist sequence similarity was added when clustering was performed within HLA-allele-positive subsets. Repertoires with fewer than 30,000 or more than 120,000 public chains, plus five repertoires with anomalous nucleotide sharing, were excluded from co-occurrence clustering. Here the immuneACCESS table is served through TCRdb, limited to in-frame sequences with V and J called. Missing clones are a known gap in these copies; in checked studies unresolved V genes cover under half, and the rest lacks a known reason. V and J calls and clone size are copied from that table; D and trimming were computed from the DNA. For this sample the table gives more than 150,000 clones, of which 75% to 85% were detected only once. The top ten clones comprise more than 1.4% of the sample.

The V and J genes are TRBV4-3 and TRBJ1-2, with the D gene not clear enough to name. Material for sequencing was PBMCs. The TCR comes from a young man in good health and CMV-seronegative. The CDR3 reads as follows: CASSQERGSGRPFYGYTF. The DNA sequence reads TGCGCCAGCAGCCAAGAGCGGGGATCGGGCAGACCATTCTATGGCTACACCTTC.